Shown below are 18 T cell receptor beta chains from a single sample sequenced in a study of shared clonotypes between healthy human individuals. TCRdb keeps only in-frame clones here, not all; method: immunoSEQ multiplex PCR. The sample gives 500,000 to 650,000 clones, around three quarters of which show up once; 12% is in the top ten. What was sequenced was PBMCs. The receptors were gathered from a woman aged 40 to 55 in good health. Some clones in this sample may be carry-over from other donors' samples.

The sample holds a few counts of this clone. This chain connects TRBV6-1 to TRBJ1-5, with D maybe TRBD1 (6 bases). The CDR3 is made up of 15 amino acids. Per germline, CDR1 MNHNS and CDR2 SASEGT. Deletions cut 2 bases from V and 4 bases from J, with 12 bases between. CDR3 protein: CASSERTVGNQPQHF. CDR3 in DNA: TGTGCCAGCAGTGAAAGGACAGTTGGGAATCAGCCCCAGCATTTT.

This clone was detected a few times. The same CDR3 also results from other DNA sequences found in this sample. This sequence joins TRBV6-4 and TRBJ2-1, with TRBD2 as a possible D gene (5 bases). CDR3 length: 15 amino acids. V lost 3 bases to trimming and J lost 0 bases, with 9 bases between them. Germline-derived CDR1 and CDR2 are MRHNA and SNTAGT. CDR3 coding DNA: TGTGCCAGCAGTGAAAGGGCGGGCTCCTACAATGAGCAGTTCTTC. It translates to CASSERAGSYNEQFF.

This clone has just one count. The chain combines TRBV4-2 with TRBJ2-3; no clear D gene. Germline-derived CDR1 and CDR2 are LGHNA and YNFKEQ. This CDR3 has 16 residues. V was cut by 0 bases and J by 4 bases, with 14 bases left in between. As DNA, the CDR3 is TGTGCCAGCAGCCAAGATAGTCTGGCTTGGGCAGATACGCAGTATTTT. Residues: CASSQDSLAWADTQYF.

The rearrangement joins TRBV7-2 to TRBJ1-4; D remains unclear. This CDR3 has 14 amino acids. Per germline, CDR1 SGHTA and CDR2 FQGNSA. Trimming took 5 bases from V and 7 from J, leaving 14 bases between them. The CDR3, as DNA: TGTGCCAGCAGCCCAGGACGGCTTAGTGAAAAACTGTTTTTT. It yields the protein CASSPGRLSEKLFF.

The chain combines TRBV27 with TRBJ2-3; D is possibly TRBD2 (6 bases). V was cut by 2 bases and J by 1 base, with 7 bases left in between. Per germline, CDR1 MNHEY and CDR2 SMNVEV (reference sequence). This CDR3 comprises 14 residues. The CDR3 DNA is TGTGCCAGCAGTTTACAGCGGGGCACAGATACGCAGTATTTT. Protein product: CASSLQRGTDTQYF.

On this clone itself: A far larger clone is only one base removed, so a read error is likely. Additional DNA sequences in this sample encode the identical CDR3. The V gene is TRBV5-8, the J gene TRBJ2-7; no clear D. The V gene's germline CDR1 is SGHTS and CDR2 YDEGEE. This CDR3 spans 13 amino acids. V dropped 4 bases and J dropped 6 bases, with 14 bases sitting between them. The DNA for the CDR3 is TGTGCCAGCAGCCCGACCCGCTGGACCGAGCAGTACTTC. Its translation is CASSPTRWTEQYF.

Only one count was recorded for this clone. The rearrangement uses TRBV2 and TRBJ1-6, with D possibly TRBD1 on 5 matching bases. The germline V gene has CDR1 SNHLY and CDR2 FYNNEI. The CDR3 runs to 14 residues. Trimming stripped 1 base from V and 11 bases from J, with 12 bases between. This CDR3 reads CASSEGRGSTPLHF. In DNA form, the CDR3 reads TGTGCCAGCAGTGAAGGGAGGGGCTCAACACCCCTCCACTTT.

The V call is TRBV19, the J call TRBJ2-2; TRBD2 agrees at 7 bases. The V gene's germline CDR1 is LNHDA and CDR2 SQIVND (reference sequence). V lost 1 base, J lost 1 base, and 3 bases stayed unmatched. The CDR3 totals 16 residues. CDR3 residues: CASSIVGGGNTGELFF. The CDR3 DNA reads TGTGCCAGTAGTATAGTAGGCGGGGGGAACACCGGGGAGCTGTTTTTT.

The rearrangement uses TRBV20-1 and TRBJ1-2; a possible D gene is TRBD1 (5 bases). Trimming pared 5 bases from V and 6 bases from J, leaving 7 bases between. Germline assignment: CDR1 DFQATT and CDR2 SNEGSKA (reference sequence). This CDR3 contains 10 residues. The CDR3 nucleotides read TGCAGTGCTCCAGGGCATGGCTACACCTTC. Translation gives CSAPGHGYTF.

This chain links TRBV19 with TRBJ1-1, with D perhaps matching TRBD1 (5 bases). CDR1 and CDR2 (germline): LNHDA, SQIVND (reference sequence). The V end lost 5 bases, the J end lost 5 bases, and 9 bases lay between the germline ends. This CDR3 comprises 12 residues. As DNA, the CDR3 is TGTGCCAGTAGTCCAGGGTTGACTGAAGCTTTCTTT. As protein: CASSPGLTEAFF.

This CDR3 is CASRDRVGNTEAFF. As DNA, the CDR3 is TGTGCCAGCAGGGACAGGGTAGGGAACACTGAAGCTTTCTTT. J is TRBJ1-1 and V is TRBV6-1, with TRBD1 matching over 8 bases. The germline V gene encodes CDR1 MNHNS and CDR2 SASEGT. CDR3 length equals 14 residues. Trimming removed 6 bases from V and 1 base from J; junction bases left unmatched: 4.

The chain links TRBV27 to TRBJ2-2; 11 nucleotides align to TRBD2. Per germline, CDR1 MNHEY and CDR2 SMNVEV (reference sequence). The length of the CDR3 is 17 residues. With 5 bases clipped from V and 4 bases from J, the junction kept 9 bases outside the gene matches. The CDR3: CASSATSGIGATGELFF. The CDR3 nucleotides are TGTGCCAGCAGTGCGACTAGCGGGATCGGGGCCACCGGGGAGCTGTTTTTT.

This clone has a single count. The chain recombines TRBV11-2 with TRBJ2-5; D possibly corresponds to TRBD2 (5 bases). Germline values: CDR1 SGHAT, CDR2 FQNNGV. This CDR3 spans 18 amino acids. Trimming removed 4 bases at V and 3 bases at J, with 24 bases between. Written as DNA, the CDR3 is TGTGCCAGCAGCTCCCCAAGCAATAAGCGGACTTACGAAGAGACCCAGTACTTC. It yields the protein CASSSPSNKRTYEETQYF.

This clone was seen only a few times. This likely stems from a read error, as it lies one base from a far larger clone. CDR3 loop: CASSLWTGVEDTEAFF. As DNA, the CDR3 is TGTGCCAGCAGCTTGTGGACAGGGGTTGAGGACACTGAAGCTTTCTTT. The V and J genes are TRBV5-4 and TRBJ1-1; 9 bases align to TRBD1. Per germline, CDR1 SGHNT and CDR2 YYREEE (reference sequence). The CDR3 loop spans 16 amino acids. With 1 base clipped from V and 3 bases from J, the junction kept 7 bases outside the gene matches.

There are a few counts of this clone. The V call is TRBV7-9, the J call TRBJ1-1; D may be TRBD1 (6 bases). Per the germline V gene, CDR1 is SEHNR and CDR2 is FQNEAQ (reference sequence). This CDR3 has 13 residues. Deletions cut 5 bases from V and 1 base from J, with 8 bases between. The CDR3 is CASSIQGNTEAFF. The CDR3 DNA is TGTGCCAGCAGCATACAGGGGAACACTGAAGCTTTCTTT.

The rearrangement joins TRBV5-1 to TRBJ2-3; the match to TRBD2 covers 8 bases. CDR1 and CDR2 (germline): SGHRS, YFSETQ. This CDR3 has 15 residues. With 6 bases clipped from V and 0 bases from J, the junction kept 6 bases outside the gene matches. The CDR3 loop is CASNRTSQSTDTQYF. In DNA, the CDR3 is TGCGCCAGCAACCGGACTAGCCAAAGCACAGATACGCAGTATTTT.

The V call is TRBV7-2, the J call TRBJ2-5; D possibly corresponds to TRBD2 (5 bases). V was shortened by 1 base and J by 9 bases, with 15 bases between the two germline ends. The CDR3 sequence is 14 residues long. Looked up from germline, CDR1 is SGHTA and CDR2 is FQGNSA. CDR3 coding DNA: TGTGCCAGCAGCTTAGTAGGCCTAGCTCGGTCCCAGTACTTC. Its protein is CASSLVGLARSQYF.

This clone was picked up a small number of times. The DNA for the CDR3 is TGCGCCAGCAGCCGTACGGGGGCGTTCAAAGACGAGCAGTACTTC. Translated, it gives CASSRTGAFKDEQYF. V is TRBV5-1 and J is TRBJ2-7; D is perhaps TRBD1 or TRBD2 (6 bases each). The CDR3 has 15 amino acids. Germline-derived CDR1 and CDR2 are SGHRS and YFSETQ. The germline V and J ends were trimmed by 4 bases and 5 bases, with 19 bases remaining between them.